This T cell receptor beta chain was sequenced for a study of cytomegalovirus exposure and HLA in healthy donors. This PCR relied on a set of 60 Vbeta primers and 13 Jbeta primers. The table came from immunoSEQ multiplex PCR; TCRdb's copy has only in-frame clones and leaves some out. The specimen's table records approximately 110,000 clones. This receptor was identified in a man younger than 45 in good health and CMV-seronegative. Sequencing was done on a sample of PBMCs.

DNA of the CDR3: TGTGCCAGCAGCTTAGCGCTAGCGACGCGTGAGCAGTTCTTC. Its translation is CASSLALATREQFF. This rearrangement joins TRBV7-9 to TRBJ2-1, with a weak D call TRBD2 (6 bases). This CDR3 region has 14 residues. Deletions cut 0 bases from V and 9 bases from J, with 12 bases between. Germline lookup yields CDR1 SEHNR and CDR2 FQNEAQ (reference sequence). The full variable domain, completed using reference TRBV7-9 and TRBJ2-1, is DTGVSQNPRHKITKRGQNVTFRCDPISEHNRLYWYRQTLGQGPEFLTYFQNEAQLEKSRLLSDRFSAERPKGSFSTLEIQRTEQGDSAMYLCASSLALATREQFFGPGTRLTVL.